This note documents a single TCR beta chain sequence. Its antigen remains unidentified. This sample is drawn from a study of T cells after yellow fever vaccination. Study-wide findings and caveats: Though it reached lower strength, the secondary response hit its peak faster, day 5 versus 15.

Each CDR3 protein is one row after TCRdb ran MiXCR on the 5' RACE reads. This table holds some 560,000 distinct CDR3 sequences, roughly 17% found once. The receptor comes from a young man who received the YFV17D yellow fever vaccine. The source was PBMCs, collected 4 to 6 days after the first yellow fever vaccination.

CDR3 region: CASSIGYEQYF. In DNA form, the CDR3 reads TGTGCCAGTAGTATCGGTTACGAGCAGTACTTC. V gene TRBV19 combines with J gene TRBJ2-7; unclear D gene. This CDR3 has 11 amino acids. Trimming cost V 3 bases and J 4 bases, with 4 bases left between them. The germline gives CDR1 LNHDA, CDR2 SQIVND (reference sequence).